This TCR beta chain was retrieved from a study of T cell changes during pregnancy in multiple sclerosis. This CDR3 comprises 16 residues. V trimming: 6 bases; J trimming: 4 bases; junction bases outside the gene matches: 12. CDR1 KGHSH and CDR2 LQKENI come from the germline V gene. The method was immunoSEQ multiplex PCR; TCRdb's version includes in-frame clones alone and lacks a portion of them. The sample holds roughly 31,000 clones, over 85% seen once. The receptor comes from a female donor with multiple sclerosis, enrolled in a pregnancy study. The specimen was CD4+ T cells from peripheral blood mononuclear cells, collected in the first trimester of pregnancy. This sequence joins TRBV18 and TRBJ2-1; TRBD2 matches 7 bases. The CDR3 coding sequence is TGTGCCAGCTCCCAAAGCGGGGTGAGGGATTACAATGAGCAGTTCTTC. Its translation is CASSQSGVRDYNEQFF.